The rows below give T cell receptor beta chains drawn from one sample of a study of shared clonotypes between healthy human individuals. Using immunoSEQ multiplex PCR, the repertoire was profiled, and TCRdb retains in-frame clones only, with some absent. The sample carries roughly 500,000 clones, approximately 95% recorded once. The sample consisted of naive CD4+ T cells sorted from blood. Source of these receptors: a woman in her twenties or thirties in good health. Both conserved end residues are part of each CDR3. D genes are given only for firm matches. Clone size is not always given. Where it is, it says once, few, many or a class for expanded clones.

abundance	d_gene	v_gene	j_gene	CDR3aa
NA	NA	TRBV7-6	TRBJ1-5	CASSYAGQPQHF
NA	NA	TRBV10-2	TRBJ1-5	CASSQTASDQPQHF
once	TRBD2	TRBV7-9	TRBJ2-3	CASSLGTRASTDTQYF
NA	NA	TRBV9	TRBJ1-1	CASSVRWAGGNTEAFF
NA	NA	TRBV21-1	TRBJ1-5	CASSKCPDRGQGQPQHF
few	NA	TRBV18	TRBJ2-7	CASSPGIGSYEQYF
NA	NA	TRBV28	TRBJ1-2	CASSLQGIYGYTF
NA	TRBD2	TRBV4-2	TRBJ2-7	CASSQEWGGTRTYEQYF
NA	TRBD1	TRBV18	TRBJ1-5	CASCEQGGSNQPQHF
NA	TRBD1	TRBV5-1	TRBJ2-6	CASRRQGAFYSGANVLTF
NA	TRBD1	TRBV6-6	TRBJ1-1	CASSSRTGGGDTEAFF
NA	NA	TRBV4-1	TRBJ1-5	CASSQVIIRGRNQPQHF
NA	TRBD1	TRBV18	TRBJ1-2	CASSPTPTGDYGYTF
NA	NA	TRBV6-5	TRBJ2-5	CASSYGGTQETQYF
NA	NA	TRBV29-1	TRBJ1-4	CSVAPRGTNEKLFF
NA	TRBD1	TRBV2	TRBJ1-5	CASSLRPGQGHF
NA	TRBD1	TRBV27	TRBJ2-7	CASSSSWTGISYEQYF
NA	TRBD1	TRBV7-2	TRBJ2-2	CASSWDRATGELFF
NA	TRBD1	TRBV27	TRBJ2-4	CASSTLDRDGNIQYF
NA	TRBD1	TRBV30	TRBJ1-3	CACATGEGNTIYF
NA	NA	TRBV7-9	TRBJ1-2	CASSLQGRGYGYTF
NA	NA	TRBV6-6	TRBJ1-3	CASSDQGYNGNTIYF
NA	TRBD2	TRBV4-1	TRBJ2-1	CASSRGLAGVEQFF
NA	NA	TRBV30	TRBJ2-7	CAWSVVDEQYF
NA	TRBD1	TRBV28	TRBJ1-1	CASSLAGGTEAFF
NA	NA	TRBV29-1	TRBJ1-1	CSVGQTMNTEAFF
NA	NA	TRBV18	TRBJ1-2	CASSPEESYGYTF
NA	NA	TRBV2	TRBJ1-2	CASSEQRALSSYGYTF
NA	TRBD2	TRBV6-1	TRBJ2-3	CASRLAGAVDTQYF
NA	NA	TRBV6-1	TRBJ2-5	CASTGLGRTQYF
NA	NA	TRBV7-9	TRBJ1-3	CASSLTGVRLDAIYF
NA	NA	TRBV5-4	TRBJ2-3	CASSLWTAGTDTQYF
NA	NA	TRBV13	TRBJ2-1	CASSLGIPTNEQFF
NA	NA	TRBV30	NA	CAWSVQINGEQYF
NA	NA	TRBV6-1	TRBJ2-1	CASSEPPRPYNEQFF
NA	NA	TRBV28	TRBJ2-2	CASRGPPTGELFF
NA	TRBD1	TRBV9	TRBJ2-7	CASSVLPGQASYEQYF
once	NA	TRBV7-9	TRBJ1-5	CASSFAGVSNQPQHF
NA	NA	TRBV29-1	TRBJ1-3	CSVEDRSPGPGNTIYF
NA	TRBD1	TRBV28	TRBJ1-5	CASSPRTGGEQPQHF
NA	NA	TRBV18	TRBJ2-6	CASSLHLQSRANVLTF
NA	TRBD1	TRBV4-1	TRBJ2-7	CASSRPGTGENEQYF
NA	TRBD1	TRBV29-1	TRBJ2-1	CSVGTGGYNEQFF
NA	NA	TRBV6-1	TRBJ1-5	CASSGPNKGGNQPQHF